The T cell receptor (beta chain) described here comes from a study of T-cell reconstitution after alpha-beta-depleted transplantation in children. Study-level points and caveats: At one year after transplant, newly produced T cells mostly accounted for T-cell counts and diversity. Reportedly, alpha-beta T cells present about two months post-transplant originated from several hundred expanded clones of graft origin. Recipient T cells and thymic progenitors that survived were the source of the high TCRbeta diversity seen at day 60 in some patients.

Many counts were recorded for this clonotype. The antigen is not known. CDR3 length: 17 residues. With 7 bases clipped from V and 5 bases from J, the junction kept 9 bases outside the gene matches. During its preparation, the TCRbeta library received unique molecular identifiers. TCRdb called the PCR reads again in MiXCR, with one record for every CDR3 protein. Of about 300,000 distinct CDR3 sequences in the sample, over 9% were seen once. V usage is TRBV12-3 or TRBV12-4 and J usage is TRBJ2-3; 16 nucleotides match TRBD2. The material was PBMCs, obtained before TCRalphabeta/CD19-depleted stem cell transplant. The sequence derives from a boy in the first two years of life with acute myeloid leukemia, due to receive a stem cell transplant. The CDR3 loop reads CASILGTSGGALDTQYF. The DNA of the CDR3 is TGTGCCAGCATTCTAGGGACTAGCGGGGGGGCCTTAGATACGCAGTATTTT.